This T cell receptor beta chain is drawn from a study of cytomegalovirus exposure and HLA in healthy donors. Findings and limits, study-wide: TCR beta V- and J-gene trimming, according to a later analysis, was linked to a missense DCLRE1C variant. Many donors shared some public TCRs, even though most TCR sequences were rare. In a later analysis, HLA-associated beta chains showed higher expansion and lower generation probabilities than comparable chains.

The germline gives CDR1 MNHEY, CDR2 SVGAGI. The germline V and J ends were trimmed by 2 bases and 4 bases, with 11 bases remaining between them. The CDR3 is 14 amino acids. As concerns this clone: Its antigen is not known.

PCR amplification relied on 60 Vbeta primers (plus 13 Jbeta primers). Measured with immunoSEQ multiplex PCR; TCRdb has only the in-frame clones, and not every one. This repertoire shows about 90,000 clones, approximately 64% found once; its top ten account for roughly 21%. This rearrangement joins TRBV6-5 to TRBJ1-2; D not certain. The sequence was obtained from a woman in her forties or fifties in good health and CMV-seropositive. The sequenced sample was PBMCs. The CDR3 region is CASSYTPRSYGYTF. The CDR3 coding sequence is TGTGCCAGCAGTTACACTCCGAGGAGCTATGGCTACACCTTC.